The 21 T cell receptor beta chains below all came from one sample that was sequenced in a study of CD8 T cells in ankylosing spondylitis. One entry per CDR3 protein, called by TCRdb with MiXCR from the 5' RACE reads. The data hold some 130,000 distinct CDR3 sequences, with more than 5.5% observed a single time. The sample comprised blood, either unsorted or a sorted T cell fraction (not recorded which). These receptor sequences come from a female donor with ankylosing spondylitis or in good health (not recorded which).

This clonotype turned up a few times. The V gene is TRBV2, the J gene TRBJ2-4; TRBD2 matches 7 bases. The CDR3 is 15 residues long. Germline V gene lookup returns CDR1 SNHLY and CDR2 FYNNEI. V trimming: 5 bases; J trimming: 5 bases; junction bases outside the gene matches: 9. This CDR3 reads CASSKDYRGENIQYF. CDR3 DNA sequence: TGTGCCAGCAGTAAAGACTACCGGGGGGAAAACATTCAGTACTTC.

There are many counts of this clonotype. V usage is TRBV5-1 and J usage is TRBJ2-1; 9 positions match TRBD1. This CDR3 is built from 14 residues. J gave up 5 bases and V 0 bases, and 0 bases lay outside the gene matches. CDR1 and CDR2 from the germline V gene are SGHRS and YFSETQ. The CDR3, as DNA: TGCGCCAGCAGCTTGGACAGGGGGCACAATGAGCAGTTCTTC. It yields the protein CASSLDRGHNEQFF. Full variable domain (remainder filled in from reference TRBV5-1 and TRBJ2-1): KAGVTQTPRYLIKTRGQQVTLSCSPISGHRSVSWYQQTPGQGLQFLFEYFSETQRNKGNFPGRFSGRQFSNSRSEMNVSTLELGDSALYLCASSLDRGHNEQFFGPGTRLTVL.

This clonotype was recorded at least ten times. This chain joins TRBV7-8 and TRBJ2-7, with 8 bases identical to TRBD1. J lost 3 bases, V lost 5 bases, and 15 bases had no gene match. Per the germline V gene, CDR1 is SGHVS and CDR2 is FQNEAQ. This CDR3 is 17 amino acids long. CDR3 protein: CASSLRQGFVFRYEQYF. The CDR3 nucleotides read TGTGCCAGCAGCCTTAGACAGGGGTTTGTTTTTCGCTACGAGCAGTACTTC.

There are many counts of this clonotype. The CDR3 protein is CSAAGDLAKNIQYF. CDR3 in DNA: TGCAGTGCGGCAGGGGATCTAGCCAAAAACATTCAGTACTTC. The V gene is TRBV20-1, the J gene TRBJ2-4; D might be TRBD1 (6 bases). This CDR3 comprises 14 residues. Germline CDR1 DFQATT, CDR2 SNEGSKA (reference sequence). Trimming pared 6 bases from V and 0 bases from J, leaving 12 bases between.

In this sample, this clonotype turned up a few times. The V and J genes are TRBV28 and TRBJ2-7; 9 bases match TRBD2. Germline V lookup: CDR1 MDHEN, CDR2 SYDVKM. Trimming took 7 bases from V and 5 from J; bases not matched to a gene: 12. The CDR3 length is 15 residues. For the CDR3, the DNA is TGTGCCAGCATTAATATAGCGGGGGAGTGGAACGAGCAGTACTTC. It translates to CASINIAGEWNEQYF.

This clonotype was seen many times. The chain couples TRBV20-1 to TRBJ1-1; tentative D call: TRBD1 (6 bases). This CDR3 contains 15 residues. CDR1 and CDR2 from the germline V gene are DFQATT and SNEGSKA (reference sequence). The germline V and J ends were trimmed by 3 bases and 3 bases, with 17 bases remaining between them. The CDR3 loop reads CSASVGGRWDTEAFF. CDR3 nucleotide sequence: TGCAGTGCTAGTGTGGGGGGCAGATGGGACACTGAAGCTTTCTTT.

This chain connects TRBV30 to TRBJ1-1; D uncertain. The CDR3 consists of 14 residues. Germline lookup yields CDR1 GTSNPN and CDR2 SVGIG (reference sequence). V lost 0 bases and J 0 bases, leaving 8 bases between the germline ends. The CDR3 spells CAWSVGLLNTEAFF. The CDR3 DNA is TGTGCCTGGAGTGTTGGGCTTTTGAACACTGAAGCTTTCTTT.

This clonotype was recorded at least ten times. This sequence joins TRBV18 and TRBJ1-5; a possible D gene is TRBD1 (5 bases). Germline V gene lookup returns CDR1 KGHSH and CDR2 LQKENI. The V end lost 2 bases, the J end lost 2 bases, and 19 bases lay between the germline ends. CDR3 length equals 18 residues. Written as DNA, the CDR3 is TGTGCCAGCTCACCAAGAGGAGGAACCGGAGGGGGCAATCAGCCCCAGCATTTT. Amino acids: CASSPRGGTGGGNQPQHF.

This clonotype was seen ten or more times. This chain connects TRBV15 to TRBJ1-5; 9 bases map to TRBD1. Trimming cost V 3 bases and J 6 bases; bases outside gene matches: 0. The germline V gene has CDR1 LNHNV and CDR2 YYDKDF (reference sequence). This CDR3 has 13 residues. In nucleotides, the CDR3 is TGTGCCACCAGCAGGGACAGGGGTCAGCCCCAGCATTTT. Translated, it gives CATSRDRGQPQHF.

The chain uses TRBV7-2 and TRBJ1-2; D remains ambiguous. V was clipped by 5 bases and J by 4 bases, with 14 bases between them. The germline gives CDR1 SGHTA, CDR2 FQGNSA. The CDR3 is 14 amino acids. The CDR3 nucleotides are TGTGCCAGCAGCAGAGCCGGGAGTTCCTATGGCTACACCTTC. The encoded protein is CASSRAGSSYGYTF.

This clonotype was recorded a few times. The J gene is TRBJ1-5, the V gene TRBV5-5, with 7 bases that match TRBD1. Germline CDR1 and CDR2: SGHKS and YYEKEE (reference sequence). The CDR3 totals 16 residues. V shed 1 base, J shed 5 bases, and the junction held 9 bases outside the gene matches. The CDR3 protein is CASSLKEGASHQPQHF. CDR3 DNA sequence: TGTGCCAGCAGCTTGAAGGAGGGGGCGAGCCATCAGCCCCAGCATTTT.

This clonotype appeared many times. The CDR3 nucleotides read TGTGCCAGCAGCGCCCCCGGGTCAGATACGCAGTATTTT. Translating it yields CASSAPGSDTQYF. The chain recombines TRBV6-6 with TRBJ2-3; no clear D gene. Trimming took 6 bases from V and 4 from J, leaving 11 bases between them. The CDR3 is made up of 13 amino acids. Germline V CDR1 and CDR2: MNHNY, SVGAGI (reference sequence).

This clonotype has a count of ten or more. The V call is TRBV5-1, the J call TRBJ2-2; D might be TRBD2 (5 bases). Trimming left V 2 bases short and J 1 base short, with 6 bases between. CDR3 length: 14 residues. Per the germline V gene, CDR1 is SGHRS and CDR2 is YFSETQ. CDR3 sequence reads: CASSLTRNTGELFF. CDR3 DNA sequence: TGCGCCAGCAGCTTAACTAGGAACACCGGGGAGCTGTTTTTT.

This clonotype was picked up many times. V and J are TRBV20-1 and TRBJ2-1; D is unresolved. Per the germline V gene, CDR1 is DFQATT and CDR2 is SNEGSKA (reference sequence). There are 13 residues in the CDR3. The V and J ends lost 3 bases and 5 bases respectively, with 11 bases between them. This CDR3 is CSASWRRNNEQFF. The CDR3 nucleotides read TGCAGTGCTAGTTGGCGCAGAAACAATGAGCAGTTCTTC.

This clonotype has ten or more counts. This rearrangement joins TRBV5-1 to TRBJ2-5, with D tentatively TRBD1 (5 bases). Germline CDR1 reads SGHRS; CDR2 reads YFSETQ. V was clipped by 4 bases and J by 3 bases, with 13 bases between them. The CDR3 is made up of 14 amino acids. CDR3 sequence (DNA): TGCGCCAGCAGCATCACGGGCAGGGAAGAGACCCAGTACTTC. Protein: CASSITGREETQYF. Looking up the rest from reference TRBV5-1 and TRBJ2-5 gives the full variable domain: KAGVTQTPRYLIKTRGQQVTLSCSPISGHRSVSWYQQTPGQGLQFLFEYFSETQRNKGNFPGRFSGRQFSNSRSEMNVSTLELGDSALYLCASSITGREETQYFGPGTRLLVL.

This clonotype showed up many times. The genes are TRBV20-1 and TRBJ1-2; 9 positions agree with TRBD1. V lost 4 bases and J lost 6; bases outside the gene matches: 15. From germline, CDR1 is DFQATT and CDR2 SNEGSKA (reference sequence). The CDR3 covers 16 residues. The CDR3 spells CSATPGRGTGNDGYTF. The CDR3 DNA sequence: TGCAGTGCTACCCCGGGTAGAGGGACAGGGAACGATGGCTACACCTTC.

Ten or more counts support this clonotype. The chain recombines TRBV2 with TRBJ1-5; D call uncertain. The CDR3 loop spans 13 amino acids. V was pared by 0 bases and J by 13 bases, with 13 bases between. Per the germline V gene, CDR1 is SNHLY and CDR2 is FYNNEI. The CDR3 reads CASSEAADEGQHF. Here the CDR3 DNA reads TGTGCCAGCAGTGAAGCGGCAGACGAGGGTCAGCATTTT.

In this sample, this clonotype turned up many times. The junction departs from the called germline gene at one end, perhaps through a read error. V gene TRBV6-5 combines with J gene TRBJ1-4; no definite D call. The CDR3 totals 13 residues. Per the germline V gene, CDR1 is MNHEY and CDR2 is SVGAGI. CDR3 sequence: CASSDSGPPELFF. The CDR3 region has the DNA TGTGCCAGCAGTGACTCAGGACCGCCCGAACTGTTTTTT.

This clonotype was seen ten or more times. For the CDR3, the DNA is TGTGCCAGCAGCAAAGACCTTTGGGCGGGGGATTACAATGAGCAGTTCTTC. This translates into CASSKDLWAGDYNEQFF. J is TRBJ2-1 and V is TRBV21-1; no check of the table's D call, TRBD1, against the DNA was made. TRBV21-1 represents a pseudogene. The CDR3 covers 17 residues.

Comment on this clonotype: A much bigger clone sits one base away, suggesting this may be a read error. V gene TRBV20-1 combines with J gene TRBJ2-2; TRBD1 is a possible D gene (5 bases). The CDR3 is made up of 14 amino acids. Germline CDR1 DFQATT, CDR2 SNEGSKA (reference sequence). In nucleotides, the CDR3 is TGCGGTGCCGGACGGACAAGATTCACCGGGGAGCTGTTTTTT. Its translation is CGAGRTRFTGELFF.

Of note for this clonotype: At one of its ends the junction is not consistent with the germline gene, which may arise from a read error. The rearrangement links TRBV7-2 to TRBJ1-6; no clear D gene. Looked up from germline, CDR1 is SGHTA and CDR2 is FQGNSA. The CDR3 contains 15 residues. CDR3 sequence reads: CASNLDGLPGSPLHF. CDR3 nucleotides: TGTGCCAGCAACTTAGATGGCCTTCCGGGCTCACCCCTCCACTTT.